This record looks at one TCR beta chain sequence and its context. Primers for the PCR totalled 60 Vbeta and 13 Jbeta. Assay used: immunoSEQ multiplex PCR; TCRdb lists only in-frame clones, some missing. The sample carries roughly 140,000 clones, about 80% recorded once. V was clipped by 3 bases and J by 3 bases; unmatched bases: 7. This CDR3 is built from 16 residues. The germline V gene has CDR1 SGHNT and CDR2 YYREEE (reference sequence). The sample comes from a study of cytomegalovirus exposure and HLA in healthy donors. The sample taken for sequencing was PBMCs. The chain recombines TRBV5-4 with TRBJ2-5; 11 bases fit TRBD2. This clonotype was sampled from a woman aged 55 to 70 in good health and CMV-seropositive. CDR3 amino acids: CASSSYSGRAKETQYF. DNA for the CDR3: TGTGCCAGCAGCTCCTATAGCGGGAGGGCCAAAGAGACCCAGTACTTC.